This T cell receptor (beta chain) was found in a study of regulatory T cells in long-lasting Graves disease. Concerning this clonotype: As yet, its antigen is unknown.

This sample's time point: newly diagnosed GD, antithyroid drugs for less than 3 months. From PBMCs, RNA was extracted and then used to make the TCR library. Study conclusions and caveats: Favoring TRBV28, TRBJ1-2 and TRBJ2-5 was a feature seen in persistent disease.

Trimming cost V 3 bases and J 4 bases, with 10 bases left between them. The CDR3 totals 14 residues. Germline V gene sequence: CDR1 SGDLS, CDR2 YYNGEE. CDR3 regions were amplified by Arm-PCR using iRepertoire HTBI primers to build TCR beta libraries. TCRdb reprocessed the multiplex PCR reads via MiXCR and lists one record per CDR3 protein. The table lists 680,000 or so distinct CDR3 sequences, approximately 15% of them singletons. These data were also reused for a study on T cells in Graves' hyperthyroidism and ophthalmopathy. Per that study: Hyperthyroidism patients were newly diagnosed, had disease duration under 2 months, and were aged 18 to 65 years. Ophthalmopathy got predicted by the model a median 6.5 months before its onset.

The V call is TRBV9, the J call TRBJ1-4; D is possibly TRBD1 (6 bases). The sequence was collected from a woman aged 30 to 39 with Graves disease. The sample was peripheral blood mononuclear cells (PBMCs), taken at new diagnosis, from a patient treated with antithyroid drugs. This CDR3 reads CASSGGQINEKLFF. CDR3 nucleotides: TGTGCCAGCAGCGGCGGACAGATTAATGAAAAACTGTTTTTT.